The entry below describes one TCR beta chain. Its antigen remains unknown. This CDR3 contains 18 residues. J gave up 4 bases and V 3 bases, and 15 bases lay outside the gene matches. CDR1 and CDR2 (germline): LNHDA, SQIVND (reference sequence). At the time of sampling, donors were nominally healthy, though unrecorded immune exposures were likely. Use of 60 Vbeta and 13 Jbeta primers characterized the PCR. Authors' data handling: An analysis that came later counted 80 million or so unique TCR beta chains, approximately 11 million shared. Sequencing used immunoSEQ multiplex PCR; TCRdb keeps in-frame clones, though not all of them. D and trimming were read from the DNA, whereas the V and J calls and clone size are those reported in that table. The sample records approximately 89,000 clones, 85% being singletons. The data originate from a study of cytomegalovirus exposure and HLA in healthy donors. Study observations and caveats: Another analysis was done later, and it associated 17,000 or so TCR beta sequences with HLA alleles at 0.05 false discovery rate. Presence/absence comparisons presumed near-even sequencing depth among donors.

Sample: PBMCs. The TCR originated in a man aged 35-49 years in good health and CMV-seropositive. This sequence joins TRBV19 and TRBJ2-1, with TRBD1 matching over 7 bases. The CDR3 protein is CASSIMLWAGQVYNEQFF. The CDR3 coding sequence is TGTGCCAGTAGTATTATGTTGTGGGCTGGACAGGTTTACAATGAGCAGTTCTTC.